Listed below are T cell receptor beta chains from one sample, sequenced in a study of T cells in Graves' hyperthyroidism and ophthalmopathy. Via MiXCR, TCRdb re-called the multiplex PCR reads, giving one row per CDR3 protein. The table lists hundreds of thousands of distinct CDR3 sequences, 15% to 20% of them singletons. Specimen: blood. The source is a woman in her 30s with Graves' hyperthyroidism. Each CDR3 is given with its conserved first and last residue. D genes are given only for firm matches. Some rows mark clone size as missing; the rest say once, few, many or name a class of expanded clone.

d_gene: TRBD2
j_gene: TRBJ2-4
abundance: NA
v_gene: TRBV5-5
CDR3nt: TGTGCCAGCAGCTTGCTTTTCCTAGCGGGAGAGGGGGCCAAAAACATTCAGTACTTC
CDR3aa: CASSLLFLAGEGAKNIQYF

d_gene: NA
j_gene: TRBJ2-1
abundance: many
v_gene: TRBV12-3/TRBV12-4
CDR3nt: TGTGCCAGCACGGGGGTCGGCGAGCAGTTCTTC
CDR3aa: CASTGVGEQFF

d_gene: TRBD2
j_gene: TRBJ2-1
abundance: many
v_gene: TRBV20-1
CDR3nt: TGCAGTGCTAGCAGGCTAGCGGGAGGGCCGGGGTTCAATGAGCAGTTCTTC
CDR3aa: CSASRLAGGPGFNEQFF

d_gene: NA
j_gene: TRBJ2-1
abundance: NA
v_gene: TRBV7-3
CDR3nt: TGTGCCAGCAGCCCCGACGCCACTGAGCAGTTCTTC
CDR3aa: CASSPDATEQFF

d_gene: NA
j_gene: TRBJ2-3
abundance: few
v_gene: TRBV3-1
CDR3nt: TGTGCCAGCAGCCAGGATGCCACTAGCACAGATACGCAGTATTTT
CDR3aa: CASSQDATSTDTQYF

d_gene: TRBD2
j_gene: TRBJ2-3
abundance: NA
v_gene: TRBV10-3
CDR3nt: TGTGCCATCAGCCCAGGCTCAAGCGGGAGGGCCCGGGATACGCAGTATTTT
CDR3aa: CAISPGSSGRARDTQYF

d_gene: NA
j_gene: TRBJ2-1
abundance: many
v_gene: TRBV11-2
CDR3nt: TGTGCCAGCAGCTTTGAGGGAGGAGTCGGTGAGCAGTTCTTC
CDR3aa: CASSFEGGVGEQFF

d_gene: NA
j_gene: TRBJ2-7
abundance: NA
v_gene: TRBV18
CDR3nt: TGTGCCAGCTCACCACCGAATGGAGGGATCGTGTACGAGCAGTACTTC
CDR3aa: CASSPPNGGIVYEQYF

d_gene: NA
j_gene: TRBJ2-2
abundance: few
v_gene: TRBV6-1
CDR3nt: TGTGCCACCAGGACGGTTAAGAGGTCCGGGGAGCTGTTTTTT
CDR3aa: CATRTVKRSGELFF

d_gene: NA
j_gene: TRBJ2-5
abundance: NA
v_gene: TRBV20-1
CDR3nt: TGCAGTGCTAGAGATGGCTACCAAGAGACCCAGTACTTC
CDR3aa: CSARDGYQETQYF

d_gene: NA
j_gene: TRBJ2-3
abundance: many
v_gene: TRBV13
CDR3nt: TGTGCCAGCAGCTTAGGCCTTAGCGATACGCAGTATTTT
CDR3aa: CASSLGLSDTQYF

d_gene: NA
j_gene: TRBJ1-1
abundance: NA
v_gene: TRBV2
CDR3nt: TGTGCCAGCAGCCAGTTGGGGGATGTGAACACTGAAGCTTTCTTT
CDR3aa: CASSQLGDVNTEAFF

d_gene: NA
j_gene: TRBJ2-1
abundance: few
v_gene: TRBV20-1
CDR3nt: TGCAGTGCTGATACTCACAATGAGCAGTTCTTC
CDR3aa: CSADTHNEQFF

d_gene: NA
j_gene: TRBJ1-2
abundance: many
v_gene: TRBV6-1
CDR3nt: TGTGCCAGCAGTGAAGGTTTAGCGTCCTTTGGCTACACCTTC
CDR3aa: CASSEGLASFGYTF

d_gene: NA
j_gene: TRBJ2-3
abundance: NA
v_gene: TRBV19
CDR3nt: TGTGCCAGTAGTATGGGTCCTATACAGGGCGGCGGCACAGATACGCAGTATTTT
CDR3aa: CASSMGPIQGGGTDTQYF

d_gene: NA
j_gene: TRBJ1-5
abundance: few
v_gene: TRBV5-1
CDR3nt: TGCGCCAGCAGCTTGGCCCCCTCGGGTGGGATTGGACAGCCCCAGCATTTT
CDR3aa: CASSLAPSGGIGQPQHF

d_gene: TRBD1
j_gene: TRBJ1-2
abundance: many
v_gene: TRBV28
CDR3nt: TGTGCCAGCAGCCTGAGACAGGGGTATGGCTACACCTTC
CDR3aa: CASSLRQGYGYTF

d_gene: NA
j_gene: TRBJ2-1
abundance: many
v_gene: TRBV3-1
CDR3nt: TGTGCCAGCAGCCAAGAGATGGTCGGCACCCACAATGAGCAGTTCTTC
CDR3aa: CASSQEMVGTHNEQFF

d_gene: TRBD1
j_gene: TRBJ1-1
abundance: many
v_gene: TRBV2
CDR3nt: TGTGCCACCCGACGGGACAGGGGCCTCGAAGCTTTCTTT
CDR3aa: CATRRDRGLEAFF

d_gene: NA
j_gene: TRBJ1-1
abundance: NA
v_gene: TRBV19
CDR3nt: TGTGCCAGTAGTATAGATCTATTAGTGAACACTGAAGCTTTCTTT
CDR3aa: CASSIDLLVNTEAFF

d_gene: NA
j_gene: TRBJ2-7
abundance: many
v_gene: TRBV28
CDR3nt: TGTGCCAGCAGACCCGACTCATACGAGCAGTACTTC
CDR3aa: CASRPDSYEQYF

d_gene: TRBD2
j_gene: TRBJ2-4
abundance: many
v_gene: TRBV2
CDR3nt: TGTGCCTCGACCCGGGAGGTGGGAAAAAACATTCAGTACTTC
CDR3aa: CASTREVGKNIQYF

d_gene: NA
j_gene: TRBJ1-1
abundance: many
v_gene: TRBV30
CDR3nt: TGTGCCTGGAGTGTATCCCGTTCCACTGAAGCTTTCTTT
CDR3aa: CAWSVSRSTEAFF

d_gene: NA
j_gene: TRBJ2-1
abundance: many
v_gene: TRBV29-1
CDR3nt: TGCAGCGGGAGGTATAGCTCCTACAATGAGCAGTTCTTC
CDR3aa: CSGRYSSYNEQFF